The T cell receptor (beta chain) under discussion was sequenced for a study of identifying expanded T cells in peripheral blood. Study results and caveats: Differentially abundant clones: about 1.2 between replicates, approximately 16 at around 14 days, less than 25 at four.

Comments on this clone: The target antigen is unknown.

Profiled with immunoSEQ multiplex PCR; TCRdb holds only in-frame clones, not every one. The sample lists 95,000 to 100,000 clones, roughly 87% occurring once. CDR3 length equals 15 residues. CDR1 is LNHDA and CDR2 is SQIVND in the germline V gene (reference sequence). The V gene lost 1 base and the J gene lost 4 bases, with 13 bases spanning the gap. During the collection period, no donor immune events like infections were recorded. The TCR sequence derives from a person aged 18 to 75 in good health. The chain has TRBV19 and TRBJ2-5; perhaps TRBD1 as D (5 bases). Source material: blood. CDR3 nucleotide sequence: TGTGCCAGTAGTATAGTGGCTATTAGGGGAGAGACCCAGTACTTC. This encodes CASSIVAIRGETQYF.